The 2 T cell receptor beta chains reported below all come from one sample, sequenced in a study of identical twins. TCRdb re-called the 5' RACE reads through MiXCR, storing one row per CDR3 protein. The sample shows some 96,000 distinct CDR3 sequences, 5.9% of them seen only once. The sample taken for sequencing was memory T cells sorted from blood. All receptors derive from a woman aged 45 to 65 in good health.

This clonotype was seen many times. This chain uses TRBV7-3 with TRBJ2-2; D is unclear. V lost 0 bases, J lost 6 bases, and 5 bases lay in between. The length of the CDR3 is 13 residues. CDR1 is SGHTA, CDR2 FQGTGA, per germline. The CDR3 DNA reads TGTGCCAGCAGCTTAACCCACCCCGGGGAGCTGTTTTTT. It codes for CASSLTHPGELFF.

In DNA form, the CDR3 reads TGTGCCAGCAGTCCCGATGGGGGGCAGGGCACTGAAGCTTTCTTT. This codes for CASSPDGGQGTEAFF. The V call is TRBV6-1, the J call TRBJ1-1, with D possibly TRBD1 on 6 matching bases. Germline V lookup: CDR1 MNHNS, CDR2 SASEGT. V was cut by 5 bases and J by 4 bases, with 17 bases left in between. The CDR3 extends over 15 amino acids.